This T cell receptor (beta chain) appears in the sequencing data of a study of radiation and T cells in renal cell carcinoma. The assay was immunoSEQ multiplex PCR, and TCRdb's table has in-frame clones only and misses some. This sample has more than 75,000 clones; around 86% occur once, and the top ten carry under 25%. Time point noted: blood 2 weeks post-SBRT. Treatment indicated: 15 Gy SBRT to primary tumor, nephrectomy 4 weeks later. Per the germline V gene, CDR1 is SEHNR and CDR2 is FQNEAQ (reference sequence). Trimming removed 5 bases from V and 4 bases from J; junction bases left unmatched: 5. This CDR3 contains 14 residues.

The sample here was blood, taken from a patient whose treatment included radiotherapy and nephrectomy. V gene TRBV7-9 combines with J gene TRBJ1-5; 7 bases are shared with TRBD1. The sequence was collected from a woman aged 45-65 years with renal cell carcinoma. Here the CDR3 DNA reads TGTGCCAGCAGCCGTGGACAGGCAAATCAGCCCCAGCATTTT. Amino acids: CASSRGQANQPQHF. Full variable domain (outside the CDR3, taken from reference TRBV7-9 and TRBJ1-5): DTGVSQNPRHKITKRGQNVTFRCDPISEHNRLYWYRQTLGQGPEFLTYFQNEAQLEKSRLLSDRFSAERPKGSFSTLEIQRTEQGDSAMYLCASSRGQANQPQHFGDGTRLSIL.